This T cell receptor (beta chain) appears in the sequencing data of a study of Ad26.COV2.S vaccination and SARS-CoV-2 variants. Across the study: Vaccine-arm donor from the placebo-controlled COV1001 Ad26.COV2.S trial.

Germline loops: CDR1 LNHDA, CDR2 SQIVND (reference sequence). V was shortened by 6 bases and J by 2 bases, with 4 bases between the two germline ends. This CDR3 region has 11 residues. Only in-frame clones appear in the TCRdb table, and some are missing; sequencing was by immunoSEQ multiplex PCR. The sample yields under 400,000 clones, roughly 84% seen once. Treatment given: some 20 received Ad26.COV2.S at low or high dose, single or two shots; about 5 received placebo; per-sample allocation not given. The samples were gathered on day 63 after the first injection of vaccine or placebo. The donor was a Boston adult aged 18-55 years. A remark on this clone: The sample contains more than one DNA sequence encoding this CDR3.

The chain joins TRBV19 to TRBJ2-5; unclear D gene. The sequence was obtained from a person aged 18-60 years who received the Ad26.COV2.S COVID-19 vaccine or a placebo. Here the sequenced sample was peripheral blood, taken in a trial of Ad26.COV2.S vaccine versus placebo. This CDR3 is CASSLQETQYF. CDR3 bases: TGTGCCAGTAGCCTACAAGAGACCCAGTACTTC.